The 19 T cell receptor beta chains below come from one sample, sequenced in a study of response to subunit inactivated influenza vaccine. In TCRdb, the RT-PCR reads were re-called with MiXCR into one record per CDR3 protein. The sample has some 190,000 distinct CDR3 sequences; roughly an eighth are singletons. The sequenced sample was CD8+ T cells sorted from PBMCs, obtained around 5 days after vaccination. Receptors originate from a man between 45 and 60 years old who received an inactivated influenza vaccine.

This clonotype was seen a handful of times. The chain combines TRBV28 with TRBJ1-4; D remains unclear. V was cut by 5 bases and J by 3 bases, with 10 bases left in between. CDR3 size: 14 residues. The germline V gene has CDR1 MDHEN and CDR2 SYDVKM. For the CDR3, the DNA is TGTGCCAGCAGTAACCGGGAACCTAATGAAAAACTGTTTTTT. It is translated as CASSNREPNEKLFF.

The chain employs TRBV6-1 and TRBJ2-2; possibly TRBD1 for D (6 bases). V shed 6 bases and J shed 0 bases, with 17 bases lying between them. The germline CDR1 and CDR2 sequences are MNHNS and SASEGT. The length of the CDR3 is 17 residues. In DNA, the CDR3 is TGTGCCAGCAGCTCCCCTCAGGGGCCTGCGAACACCGGGGAGCTGTTTTTT. Its protein product is CASSSPQGPANTGELFF.

The chain recombines TRBV4-2 with TRBJ2-7; D is perhaps TRBD1 or TRBD2 (5 bases each). CDR1 and CDR2 (germline): LGHNA, YNFKEQ. With 3 bases removed from V and 2 bases from J, the gap between germline ends came to 11 bases. There are 14 residues in the CDR3. This chain's CDR3 is CASSQGLRAYEQYF. CDR3 DNA sequence: TGTGCCAGCAGCCAGGGGCTGAGGGCCTACGAGCAGTACTTC.

The chain combines TRBV28 with TRBJ2-1; 10 bases are a match to TRBD1. The V and J ends lost 2 bases and 8 bases, in that order; junction bases with no gene match: 6. The CDR3 runs 15 residues. Germline CDR1 MDHEN, CDR2 SYDVKM. CDR3 DNA sequence: TGTGCCAGCAGTTTAGGGGACAGGGGTAGGGATGAGCAGTTCTTC. Protein: CASSLGDRGRDEQFF. Full variable domain (missing parts from reference TRBV28 and TRBJ2-1): DVKVTQSSRYLVKRTGEKVFLECVQDMDHENMFWYRQDPGLGLRLIYFSYDVKMKEKGDIPEGYSVSREKKERFSLILESASTNQTSMYLCASSLGDRGRDEQFFGPGTRLTVL.

The chain recombines TRBV18 with TRBJ2-7; 10 nucleotides agree with TRBD2. This CDR3 spans 15 amino acids. Unmatched junction bases numbered 5, after V lost 3 bases and J lost 3 bases. The V gene's germline CDR1 is KGHSH and CDR2 LQKENI. The CDR3 sequence is CASSPGTSEIYEQYF. CDR3 bases: TGTGCCAGCTCACCTGGGACTAGCGAGATCTACGAGCAGTACTTC. The full variable domain, with the rest looked up from reference TRBV18 and TRBJ2-7, is NAGVMQNPRHLVRRRGQEARLRCSPMKGHSHVYWYRQLPEEGLKFMVYLQKENIIDESGMPKERFSAEFPKEGPSILRIQQVVRGDSAAYFCASSPGTSEIYEQYFGPGTRLTVT.

The J gene is TRBJ1-5, the V gene TRBV11-2; D uncertain. The ends were cut back, 5 bases at V and 7 bases at J, with 18 bases in the middle. The CDR3 spans 15 residues. Per germline, CDR1 SGHAT and CDR2 FQNNGV. The CDR3 DNA reads as TGTGCCAGCAGCCAGCTGGGGAAAATAGGGCAGCCCCAGCATTTT. This gives the protein CASSQLGKIGQPQHF. The full variable domain, in which reference TRBV11-2 and TRBJ1-5 provide the parts outside the CDR3, is EAGVAQSPRYKIIEKRQSVAFWCNPISGHATLYWYQQILGQGPKLLIQFQNNGVVDDSQLPKDRFSAERLKGVDSTLKIQPAKLEDSAVYLCASSQLGKIGQPQHFGDGTRLSIL.

The chain recombines TRBV11-2 with TRBJ1-2; possible D gene TRBD1, 6 bases. V lost 0 bases and J lost 4, with 21 bases in between. This CDR3 is 18 amino acids long. Germline loops: CDR1 SGHAT, CDR2 FQNNGV. The CDR3 here is CASSLEILNGGRFYGYTF. DNA for the CDR3: TGTGCCAGCAGCTTAGAAATATTGAATGGGGGGCGCTTCTATGGCTACACCTTC.

This clonotype has a count of ten or more. The junction departs from germline at one end; a sequencing error may be responsible. The gene calls are TRBV7-7 and TRBJ2-3; 9 positions match TRBD2. The CDR3 runs to 18 residues. Germline CDR1 reads SSHAT; CDR2 reads FNYEAQ (reference sequence). The CDR3 is CASSLGHGLAKFTDTQYF. The DNA for the CDR3 is TGTGCTAGCAGCTTAGGACATGGACTAGCGAAATTCACAGATACGCAGTATTTT.

V gene TRBV28 combines with J gene TRBJ2-1; 11 bases are a match to TRBD1. Germline loops: CDR1 MDHEN, CDR2 SYDVKM. V shed 7 bases, J shed 8 bases, and the junction held 7 bases outside the gene matches. The CDR3 is made up of 14 amino acids. The CDR3 sequence is CASKRTGGFYEQFF. In DNA form, the CDR3 reads TGTGCCAGCAAGAGGACAGGGGGCTTCTATGAGCAGTTCTTC.

The chain recombines TRBV9 with TRBJ2-3, with 8 bases aligning to TRBD1. This CDR3 spans 16 amino acids. With 4 bases clipped from V and 0 bases from J, the junction kept 7 bases outside the gene matches. Germline values: CDR1 SGDLS, CDR2 YYNGEE. DNA for the CDR3: TGTGCCAGCAGCTCAACAGGGGGAACTAGCACAGATACGCAGTATTTT. It translates to CASSSTGGTSTDTQYF.

In this sample, this clonotype turned up a few times. This rearrangement joins TRBV7-8 to TRBJ1-1; D unclear. V was cut by 3 bases and J by 0 bases, with 8 bases left in between. Germline CDR1 is SGHVS and CDR2 is FQNEAQ. The CDR3 totals 14 residues. CDR3 nucleotides: TGTGCCAGCAGCTTCGGGATACTGAACACTGAAGCTTTCTTT. Its protein is CASSFGILNTEAFF.

This clonotype appeared many times. The rearrangement joins TRBV6-5 to TRBJ1-6; D is unclear. CDR1 and CDR2 from the germline V gene are MNHEY and SVGAGI. The length of the CDR3 is 15 residues. With 4 bases removed from V and 9 bases from J, the gap between germline ends came to 16 bases. The CDR3, as DNA: TGTGCCAGCAGTTCGACCGGAGTAGGAGTTTCACCCCTCCACTTT. Its translation: CASSSTGVGVSPLHF.

This clonotype was recorded a few times. The chain links TRBV29-1 to TRBJ2-7; 8 bases are shared with TRBD2. The germline V gene has CDR1 SQVTM and CDR2 ANQGSEA. CDR3 size: 14 residues. V lost 5 bases and J lost 3; bases outside the gene matches: 9. CDR3 sequence reads: CSVQSGGGFYEQYF. The CDR3 nucleotides are TGCAGCGTTCAGAGCGGGGGAGGATTCTACGAGCAGTACTTC.

Only a few counts were recorded for this clonotype. This chain uses TRBV27 with TRBJ2-7, with 11 bases that match TRBD1. Germline values: CDR1 MNHEY, CDR2 SMNVEV (reference sequence). The CDR3 consists of 15 residues. V trimming: 10 bases; J trimming: 3 bases; junction bases outside the gene matches: 11. The CDR3 is CATRKGTGGVYEQYF. CDR3 DNA: TGTGCCACCCGCAAAGGGACAGGGGGAGTCTACGAGCAGTACTTC.

The V gene is TRBV27, the J gene TRBJ1-4; no definite D call. Trimming cost V 2 bases and J 5 bases, with 6 bases left between them. The CDR3 is 13 residues long. CDR1 is MNHEY, CDR2 SMNVEV, per germline (reference sequence). In DNA, the CDR3 is TGTGCCAGCAGTTTACTAGGGAATGAAAAACTGTTTTTT. This codes for CASSLLGNEKLFF.

For the CDR3, the DNA is TGTGCCAGCACCGAACCGGACAGTCGGTGGGACGAGCAGTACTTC. It yields the protein CASTEPDSRWDEQYF. The V gene is TRBV28, the J gene TRBJ2-7; a possible D gene is TRBD1 (6 bases). Per the germline V gene, CDR1 is MDHEN and CDR2 is SYDVKM. V gave up 7 bases and J gave up 5 bases, with 21 bases separating them. The CDR3 sequence is 15 residues long.

This clonotype was counted at least ten times. The V gene is TRBV7-9, the J gene TRBJ2-2; D is perhaps TRBD2 (5 bases). Germline V lookup: CDR1 SEHNR, CDR2 FQNEAQ (reference sequence). Trimming took off 5 bases at V and 6 bases at J, with 22 bases between the two ends. The CDR3 consists of 17 residues. This CDR3 is CASSTTKRTSMAGELFF. CDR3 coding DNA: TGTGCCAGCAGCACTACGAAGCGGACCTCCATGGCCGGGGAGCTGTTTTTT.

The chain has TRBV4-2 and TRBJ2-1; 8 bases line up with TRBD1. The length of the CDR3 is 16 residues. J was trimmed by 4 bases and V by 0 bases; bases with no gene match: 5. Germline-derived CDR1 and CDR2 are LGHNA and YNFKEQ. The CDR3 loop reads CASSQDTYRGYNEQFF. The CDR3 DNA reads TGTGCCAGCAGCCAAGATACGTACAGGGGGTACAATGAGCAGTTCTTC.

The gene calls are TRBV30 and TRBJ2-3; 7 bases match TRBD2. The V gene end was trimmed by 3 bases and the J gene end by 2 bases; junction bases not matched to a gene: 5. The CDR3 covers 14 residues. CDR1 and CDR2 from the germline V gene are GTSNPN and SVGIG (reference sequence). The CDR3 protein is CAWRAGLYTDTQYF. The CDR3 region has the DNA TGTGCCTGGAGAGCGGGACTGTACACAGATACGCAGTATTTT.